This is a list of T cell receptor beta chains from one sample in a study of blood T cells in healthy people across ages. MiXCR, run by TCRdb on the 5' RACE reads, gives a single entry per CDR3 protein. Here the sample spans roughly 800,000 distinct CDR3 sequences, more than 25% being singletons. This sample was also put to use in a study of T cells of mothers and their children.

The source material was blood. The receptors were gathered from a boy younger than 18 in good health. The CDR3 runs from the conserved cysteine through the conserved F or W. A D gene is named only where the DNA matches it firmly. Clone size, where shown, is once, few, many, or a class for clones that have expanded.

V	size	D	J	DNA	CDR3
TRBV20-1	few	TRBD1	TRBJ1-4	TGCAGTGCTAGAGGGAGAGTGGTTAGGACAGGGAATGAAAAACTGTTTTTT	CSARGRVVRTGNEKLFF
TRBV28	few	.	TRBJ1-1	TGTGCCAGCACTCAAGGGGGCACTGAAGCTTTCTTT	CASTQGGTEAFF
TRBV5-1	.	TRBD2	TRBJ2-5	TGCGCCAGCAGCCCCGACCTAGCGGGGGCACACAGGGCCCAGTACTTC	CASSPDLAGAHRAQYF
TRBV5-1	.	.	TRBJ2-5	TGCGCCAGCCGCATCCGGGGACAAGAGACCCAGTACTTC	CASRIRGQETQYF
TRBV20-1	few	TRBD2	TRBJ2-5	TGCAGTGCTAGAGAGTCGCTAGCGGGGGAACAAGAGACCCAGTACTTC	CSARESLAGEQETQYF
TRBV28	.	.	TRBJ2-5	TGTGCCAGCAGTCCTCCCGGCGCGGGCGGTCAAGAGACCCAGTACTTC	CASSPPGAGGQETQYF
TRBV27	few	.	TRBJ2-7	TGTGCCAGCAGTTTAACTCCGAGATTCTACGAGCAGTACTTC	CASSLTPRFYEQYF
TRBV20-1	.	.	TRBJ2-1	TGCAGTGCTAGAGAAACTGTAAGGAGCTCCTACAATGAGCAGTTCTTC	CSARETVRSSYNEQFF
TRBV3-1	.	.	TRBJ2-7	TGTGCCAGCAGCCAAGGGACTTCCAGCTCCTACGAGCAGTACTTC	CASSQGTSSSYEQYF
TRBV20-1	many	.	TRBJ2-1	TGCAGTGCTAGAGATCCCCAGTCGGTTACAAATGAGCAGTTCTTC	CSARDPQSVTNEQFF
TRBV7-2	few	TRBD2	TRBJ2-5	TGTGCCAGCAGCTTATCCGGGACTAGCCTAGAGACCCAGTACTTC	CASSLSGTSLETQYF
TRBV3-1	many	TRBD2	TRBJ2-1	TGTGCCAGCAGCCAGCCGGGACTAGCCAATGAGCAGTTCTTC	CASSQPGLANEQFF
TRBV12-3/TRBV12-4	many	.	TRBJ2-3	TGTGCCAGCAGTGGGGGCACAGATACGCAGTATTTT	CASSGGTDTQYF
TRBV20-1	few	.	TRBJ2-3	TGCAGTGCTAGAGAAGGGGGGCCCTCACGTACGCAGTATTTT	CSAREGGPSRTQYF
TRBV2	once	TRBD2	TRBJ2-2	TGTGCCAGTATCGGCGGGACTAGCGGCACCGGGGAGCTGTTTTTT	CASIGGTSGTGELFF
TRBV5-1	.	.	TRBJ2-5	TGCGCCAGCAGCGTACAGAGATGGGAGACCCAGTACTTC	CASSVQRWETQYF
TRBV12-3/TRBV12-4	.	.	TRBJ2-2	TGTGCCAGCAGTTTGTGGGGGCGGAGCACCGGGGAGCTGTTTTTT	CASSLWGRSTGELFF
TRBV11-2	.	TRBD2	TRBJ2-4	TGTGCCAGCAGCCAAGGGACTAGCGGGGGCCACACCAAAAACATTCAGTACTTC	CASSQGTSGGHTKNIQYF
TRBV27	.	.	TRBJ2-7	TGTGCCAGCAGTTTAAAAGGGGGGACGGCGTCCTACGAGCAGTACTTC	CASSLKGGTASYEQYF
TRBV5-1	few	TRBD1	TRBJ1-1	TGCGCCAGCAGCTTGTCTCCCACCGGGACAGGGAACCTTGAAGCTTTCTTT	CASSLSPTGTGNLEAFF
TRBV28	.	TRBD1	TRBJ1-1	TGTGCCAGCAGTTCCAATACAGGGGTGAACACTGAAGCTTTCTTT	CASSSNTGVNTEAFF
TRBV7-9	.	.	TRBJ2-7	TGTGCCAGCAGCTTTAGTTTGGAAGCTACCTACGAGCAGTACTTC	CASSFSLEATYEQYF
TRBV12-3/TRBV12-4	few	TRBD1	TRBJ2-7	TGTGCCAGCAGCTTTGACAGGGTGAGCCCCTACGAGCAGTACTTC	CASSFDRVSPYEQYF
TRBV27	.	.	TRBJ1-5	TGTGCCAGCAGTTTATCCTGGACGAGGGAGCCCCAGCATTTT	CASSLSWTREPQHF
TRBV28	.	TRBD1	TRBJ1-4	TGTGCCAGCAGCTATACTTCAGGGGGCGGATCGAGGGAAAAACTGTTTTTT	CASSYTSGGGSREKLFF
TRBV7-9	few	.	TRBJ2-1	TGTGCCAGCAGCAGGAGTCACAATGAGCAGTTCTTC	CASSRSHNEQFF
TRBV6-6	.	TRBD2	TRBJ2-1	TGTGCCAGCAGTTACAAGACTAGCGACCCTTTCCATGAGCAGTTCTTC	CASSYKTSDPFHEQFF
TRBV6-6	few	TRBD1	TRBJ2-1	TGTGCCAGCAACAGGGGCTACAATGAGCAGTTCTTC	CASNRGYNEQFF
TRBV5-6	.	TRBD1	TRBJ2-5	TGTGCCAGCAGCGAGGGACAGGGGGCCTATGAGACCCAGTACTTC	CASSEGQGAYETQYF
TRBV3-1	.	.	TRBJ2-5	TGTGCCAGCAGCCAAGGTTTCGGTCAAGAGACCCAGTGCTTC	CASSQGFGQETQCF
TRBV5-5	.	TRBD2	TRBJ2-5	TGTGCCAGCAGCACTGGGACTAGCCGGGCGGAGACCCAGTACTTC	CASSTGTSRAETQYF
TRBV14	few	.	TRBJ1-6	TGTGCCAGCAGCCTTCAGGGACTCATAGGTTCACCCCTCCACTTT	CASSLQGLIGSPLHF
TRBV20-1	.	.	TRBJ2-7	TGCAGTGCTAGAGAGGCCAGGGCAACCTACGAGCAGTACTTC	CSAREARATYEQYF
TRBV3-1	few	.	TRBJ1-2	TGTGCCAGCAGCCATACCCCACAGGGCTACACCTTC	CASSHTPQGYTF
TRBV5-1	few	.	TRBJ2-6	TGCGCCAGCAGCTTGGGAGTGGCTGGGGCCAACGTCCTGACTTTC	CASSLGVAGANVLTF
TRBV3-1	.	.	TRBJ2-1	TGTGCCAGCAGTTCTAACGGCCGGGACCCCTACAATGAGCAGTTCTTC	CASSSNGRDPYNEQFF
TRBV5-5	few	TRBD2	TRBJ2-7	TGTGCCAGCAGCTTGGGGCGACTAGCAGCCGAGCAGTACTTC	CASSLGRLAAEQYF
TRBV19	.	TRBD1	TRBJ2-2	TGTGCCAGTAGCCGACGGACAGGGTCGAACACCGGGGAGCTGTTTTTT	CASSRRTGSNTGELFF
TRBV12-3/TRBV12-4	many	.	TRBJ1-1	TGTGCCAGCAGTGCTTGGGGGAGCACTGAAGCTTTCTTT	CASSAWGSTEAFF
TRBV7-2	.	.	TRBJ1-1	TGTGCCAGCAGCTTAGGTCTGACACAGAACACTGAAGCTTTCTTT	CASSLGLTQNTEAFF